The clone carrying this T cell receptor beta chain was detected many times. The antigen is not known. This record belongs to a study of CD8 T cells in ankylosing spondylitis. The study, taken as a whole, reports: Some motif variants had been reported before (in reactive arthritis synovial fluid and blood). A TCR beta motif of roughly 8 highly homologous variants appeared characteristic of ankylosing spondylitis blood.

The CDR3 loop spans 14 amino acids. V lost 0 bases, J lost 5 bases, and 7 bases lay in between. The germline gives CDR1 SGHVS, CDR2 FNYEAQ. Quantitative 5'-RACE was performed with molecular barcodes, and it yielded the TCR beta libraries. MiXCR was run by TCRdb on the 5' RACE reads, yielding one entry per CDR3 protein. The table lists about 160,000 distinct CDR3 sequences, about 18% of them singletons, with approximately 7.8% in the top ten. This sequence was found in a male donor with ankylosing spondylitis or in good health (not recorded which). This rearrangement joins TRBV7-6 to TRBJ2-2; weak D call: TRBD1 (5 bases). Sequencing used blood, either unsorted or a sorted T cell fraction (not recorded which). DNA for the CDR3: TGTGCCAGCAGCTTAGCGGGGCGGACCGGGGAGCTGTTTTTT. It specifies CASSLAGRTGELFF.